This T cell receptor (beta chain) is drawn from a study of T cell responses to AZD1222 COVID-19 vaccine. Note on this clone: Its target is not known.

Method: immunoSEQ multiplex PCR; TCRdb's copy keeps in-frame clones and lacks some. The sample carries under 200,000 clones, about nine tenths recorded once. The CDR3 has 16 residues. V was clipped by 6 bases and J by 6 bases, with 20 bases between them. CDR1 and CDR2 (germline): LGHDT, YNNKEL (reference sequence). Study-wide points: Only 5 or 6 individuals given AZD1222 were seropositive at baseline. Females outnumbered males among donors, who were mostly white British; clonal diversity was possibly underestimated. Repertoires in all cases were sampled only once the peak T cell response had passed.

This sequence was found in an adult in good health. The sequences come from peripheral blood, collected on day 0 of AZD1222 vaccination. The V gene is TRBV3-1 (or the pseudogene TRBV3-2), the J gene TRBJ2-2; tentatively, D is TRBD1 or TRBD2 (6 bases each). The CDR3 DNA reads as TGTGCCAGCAGAAACGGGTGGGGGGCGGCCTCCGGGGAGCTGTTTTTT. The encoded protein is CASRNGWGAASGELFF.